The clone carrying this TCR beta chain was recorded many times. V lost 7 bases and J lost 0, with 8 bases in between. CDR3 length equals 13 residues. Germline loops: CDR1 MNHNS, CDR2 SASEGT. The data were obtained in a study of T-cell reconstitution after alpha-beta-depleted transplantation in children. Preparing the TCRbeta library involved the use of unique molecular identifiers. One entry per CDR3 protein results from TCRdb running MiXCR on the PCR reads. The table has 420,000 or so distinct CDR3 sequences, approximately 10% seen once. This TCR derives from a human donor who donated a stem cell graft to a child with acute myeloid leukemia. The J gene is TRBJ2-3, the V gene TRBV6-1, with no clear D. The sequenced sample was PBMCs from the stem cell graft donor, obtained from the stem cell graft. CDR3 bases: TGTGCCAGCATCGGGCCAAGCACAGATACGCAGTATTTT. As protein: CASIGPSTDTQYF.